This T cell receptor beta chain was sequenced for a study of CD8 T cells in Susac syndrome. Study outcomes and limitations: It was acknowledged by the study that relatively few individuals were included in its TCR sequencing and HLA analysis.

The CDR3 is 15 amino acids. Germline values: CDR1 MGHRA, CDR2 YSYEKL. V gave up 1 base and J gave up 5 bases; unmatched junction bases: 5. To note about this clonotype: Its antigen is undetermined.

Reverse transcription of about 0.45 to 1 ug RNA was performed with random hexamers. The CDR3 of TCR beta was amplified by immunoSEQ multiplex PCR across 54 Vbeta and 13 Jbeta. Via MiXCR, TCRdb re-called the immunoSEQ multiplex PCR reads, giving one row per CDR3 protein. The table has some 400,000 distinct CDR3 sequences, approximately 85% seen once; the top ten hold 0.09% to 0.15%. The origin of this receptor is a human donor with multiple sclerosis. The rearrangement joins TRBV4-1 to TRBJ2-7; 10 nucleotides line up with TRBD1. The sequencing input was CD8+ T cells from PBMCs. The CDR3 DNA reads TGCGCCAGCAGCCAAGTTGGGGGACAGGGGCACGAGCAGTACTTC. Amino acids: CASSQVGGQGHEQYF.